A selection of T cell receptor beta chains follows, all from one sample in a study of CD8+ T cells in alopecia areata. Generated by immunoSEQ multiplex PCR, the TCRdb table keeps only in-frame clones and is missing some. The data contain 50,000 to 70,000 clones, roughly two fifths of them singletons. Sequencing was performed on NKG2D-low CD8+ T cells sorted from blood. The receptor source for this set is a human donor with alopecia areata. Each CDR3 is given with its conserved first and last residue. Fields, in order: D gene, V gene, J gene, clone size, CDR3 protein, CDR3 DNA. A D gene is named only where the DNA matches it firmly. Expanded clones are given a class, and other clones once, few, many or no size at all.

TRBD1	TRBV19	TRBJ2-7	-	CASRTGQGYEQYF	TGTGCCAGTAGGACCGGACAGGGCTACGAGCAGTACTTC
TRBD2	TRBV29-1	TRBJ2-1	few	CSVVAGGLYNEQFF	TGCAGCGTCGTAGCGGGAGGGCTCTACAATGAGCAGTTCTTC
-	TRBV27	TRBJ2-5	-	CASSVEGQETQYF	TGTGCCAGCAGTGTCGAAGGCCAAGAGACCCAGTACTTC
TRBD2	TRBV6-6	TRBJ2-1	-	CASTESGSPYNEQFF	TGTGCCAGCACCGAAAGCGGGAGTCCCTACAATGAGCAGTTCTTC
TRBD1	TRBV4-1	TRBJ1-1	-	CASSPGQGGAEAFF	TGCGCCAGCAGCCCGGGACAGGGGGGCGCTGAAGCTTTCTTT
-	TRBV7-8	TRBJ2-7	-	CASSFDRSSYEQYF	TGTGCCAGCAGCTTCGACAGGAGCTCCTACGAGCAGTACTTC
TRBD1	TRBV29-1	TRBJ2-7	few	CSVGQGVGEQYF	TGCAGCGTGGGACAGGGGGTAGGCGAGCAGTACTTC
-	TRBV29-1	TRBJ1-1	-	CSVRDGYEAFF	TGCAGCGTTCGAGACGGATATGAAGCTTTCTTT
-	TRBV29-1	TRBJ1-2	few	CSVEYPGDGYTF	TGCAGCGTTGAGTACCCCGGCGATGGCTACACCTTC
TRBD1	TRBV29-1	TRBJ1-2	few	CSVRGGDSYGYTF	TGCAGCGTCCGAGGGGGGGACAGCTATGGCTACACCTTC
-	TRBV29-1	TRBJ2-3	-	CSVDLAASTDTQYF	TGCAGCGTTGATCTAGCTGCTAGCACAGATACGCAGTATTTT
-	TRBV14	TRBJ2-7	few	CASSQESGIAYEQYF	TGTGCCAGCAGCCAGGAGAGCGGAATTGCCTACGAGCAGTACTTC
TRBD2	TRBV10-3	TRBJ2-5	-	CAISSLLAGGNQETQYF	TGTGCCATCAGTTCCTTACTTGCGGGGGGCAACCAAGAGACCCAGTACTTC
-	TRBV7-9	TRBJ2-1	-	CASSLRLPAAFF	TGTGCCAGCAGCTTAAGACTTCCCGCGGCGTTCTTC
-	TRBV6-5	TRBJ2-7	-	CARLGDPLYEQYF	TGTGCCAGACTCGGGGACCCCCTCTACGAGCAGTACTTC
TRBD2	TRBV23-1	TRBJ2-1	few	CASSPNPEGLAGGCAYNEQFF	TGCGCCAGCAGTCCAAACCCCGAGGGACTAGCGGGGGGCTGCGCGTACAATGAGCAGTTCTTC
-	TRBV2	TRBJ2-3	few	CASSEAFAQTSTDTQYF	TGTGCCAGCAGTGAAGCGTTTGCTCAAACTAGCACAGATACGCAGTATTTT
TRBD2	TRBV14	TRBJ2-1	few	CASSHLSGGVANNEQFF	TGTGCCAGCAGCCACCTCAGCGGGGGGGTCGCTAACAATGAGCAGTTCTTC
-	TRBV30	TRBJ1-1	-	CAWSVIPGMVTEAFF	TGTGCCTGGAGTGTTATTCCAGGAATGGTCACTGAAGCTTTCTTT
-	TRBV7-2	TRBJ2-2	few	CASSLVTNTGELFF	TGTGCCAGCAGCTTGGTTACGAACACCGGGGAGCTGTTTTTT
-	TRBV30	TRBJ2-5	-	CAWSHLGVVGETQYF	TGTGCCTGGAGCCACCTCGGGGTAGTAGGGGAGACCCAGTACTTC
TRBD1	TRBV29-1	TRBJ1-2	-	CSVERQGYYGYTF	TGCAGCGTTGAACGACAGGGCTACTATGGCTACACCTTC
TRBD2	TRBV7-3	TRBJ2-7	-	CASSLPFPSGTYEQYF	TGTGCCAGCAGCTTACCCTTCCCTAGCGGTACCTACGAGCAGTACTTC
-	TRBV5-4	TRBJ1-2	-	CASSPLGAAHIYGYTF	TGTGCCAGCAGCCCGCTCGGGGCCGCACATATCTATGGCTACACCTTC
TRBD2	TRBV6-5	TRBJ2-3	-	CASSYWGGGAQDTQYF	TGTGCCAGCAGTTACTGGGGCGGGGGGGCCCAAGATACGCAGTATTTT
-	TRBV4-3	TRBJ1-1	few	CASSQGGGTSEAFF	TGCGCCAGCAGCCAAGGCGGGGGGACGTCTGAAGCTTTCTTT
-	TRBV27	TRBJ2-7	-	CASSLLPAYEQYF	TGTGCCAGCAGTTTATTGCCTGCCTACGAGCAGTACTTC
-	TRBV10-3	TRBJ2-1	-	CANARGADNEQFF	TGTGCCAACGCCAGGGGAGCTGATAATGAGCAGTTCTTC
-	TRBV7-9	TRBJ2-7	-	CASSLNYEQYF	TGTGCCAGCAGCTTAAACTACGAGCAGTACTTC
-	TRBV4-2	TRBJ2-4	-	CASSQDEREMDIQYF	TGTGCCAGCAGCCAAGACGAACGGGAGATGGACATTCAGTACTTC
TRBD1	TRBV27	TRBJ2-1	-	CASSLRGQGNSYNEQFF	TGTGCCAGCAGTTTAAGGGGACAGGGGAACTCCTACAATGAGCAGTTCTTC
-	TRBV29-1	TRBJ1-3	few	CSIQNPDGSMSGNTIYF	TGCAGCATCCAAAACCCGGACGGATCCATGTCTGGAAACACCATATATTTT
-	TRBV27	TRBJ2-7	-	CASSLFGGSYEQYF	TGTGCCAGCAGTTTATTTGGGGGCAGCTACGAGCAGTACTTC
-	TRBV27	TRBJ1-1	-	CASSLVQTTEAFF	TGTGCCAGCAGTTTAGTCCAGACCACTGAAGCTTTCTTT
-	TRBV7-2	TRBJ1-1	-	CASSLDFGAGAEAFF	TGTGCCAGCAGCTTAGATTTCGGGGCAGGGGCTGAAGCTTTCTTT
-	TRBV7-9	TRBJ2-7	few	CASSLPGSTYEQYF	TGTGCCAGCAGCTTACCCGGGTCCACCTACGAGCAGTACTTC
-	TRBV7-9	TRBJ1-1	-	CASSLPKGDTEAFF	TGTGCCAGCAGCTTACCTAAGGGGGACACTGAAGCTTTCTTT
-	TRBV21-1	TRBJ1-5	-	CASSKRVRPHQPQHF	TGTGCCAGCAGCAAAAGAGTCCGGCCCCATCAGCCCCAGCATTTT
TRBD2	TRBV7-3	TRBJ2-3	-	CASSLVGGRPPADTQYF	TGTGCCAGCAGCTTAGTAGGCGGGAGGCCCCCGGCAGATACGCAGTATTTT
-	TRBV7-3	TRBJ2-3	-	CASSPRLTTEGTDTQYF	TGTGCCAGCAGCCCCCGGCTTACTACAGAGGGCACAGATACGCAGTATTTT